This TCR beta chain derives from a study of blood T cell repertoires in COVID-19. In the original analysis: Reference gene primer amplification gave estimated nucleated cell counts. This table comes from immunoSEQ multiplex PCR, and its TCRdb copy is limited to in-frame clones, with some not included. V, J and clone size are those of that table, while D and trimming were read from the DNA. The profile shows about 300,000 clones, 85% of them singletons. Germline values: CDR1 SEHNR, CDR2 FQNEAQ (reference sequence). V was clipped by 2 bases and J by 2 bases, with 15 bases between them. The CDR3 contains 16 residues.

The receptor was isolated from a woman aged 25 to 45 who had been exposed to COVID-19. V gene TRBV7-9 combines with J gene TRBJ1-2; D possibly corresponds to TRBD1 (6 bases). The source material was PBMCs or T cells enriched from blood (not recorded which). Here the CDR3 DNA reads TGTGCCAGCAGCTTAAATCCCGGACAGAGGAACTATGGCTACACCTTC. The encoded protein is CASSLNPGQRNYGYTF.